This entry lists 29 T cell receptor beta chains sequenced from one sample in a study of T cell repertoires in cytomegalovirus infection. TCRdb re-called the reads with MiXCR, one entry per CDR3 protein. The sample records some 400,000 distinct CDR3 sequences, approximately 31% being singletons. The specimen was PBMCs. The receptor set was obtained from a human donor in good health (CMV status not recorded). Some clones in this sample may be carry-over from other donors' samples.

This clonotype has more than one count but fewer than ten. This chain connects TRBV7-9 to TRBJ1-4; no clear D. Germline V gives CDR1 SEHNR, CDR2 FQNEAQ (reference sequence). This CDR3 has 14 amino acids. Trimming pared 5 bases from V and 7 bases from J, leaving 14 bases between. CDR3 amino acids: CASSTTKTGEKLFF. For the CDR3, the DNA is TGTGCCAGCAGCACCACTAAAACGGGTGAAAAACTGTTTTTT.

As concerns this clonotype: The CDR3 carries no conserved terminal phenylalanine or tryptophan, so it likely arises from a read error. The V and J genes are TRBV7-3 and TRBJ2-7, with 11 bases identical to TRBD1. The CDR3 loop spans 15 amino acids. CDR1 and CDR2 from the germline V gene are SGHTA and FQGTGA. The ends lost 5 bases at V and 3 bases at J; junction bases unmatched: 6. This CDR3 is CASSVGQGGGYEQYL. The CDR3 coding sequence is TGTGCCAGCAGCGTGGGACAGGGGGGCGGCTACGAGCAGTACTTA.

About this clonotype: A much larger clone lies one base from this, so it may be a read error. V usage is TRBV7-2 and J usage is TRBJ1-1; TRBD1 might be the D (6 bases). The CDR3 is 15 amino acids. Per the germline V gene, CDR1 is SGHTA and CDR2 is FQGNSA. CDR3 protein: CASSPGVRVSAEACF. CDR3 sequence (DNA): TGTGCCAGCAGCCCAGGGGTACGGGTGTCCGCTGAAGCTTGCTTT. Combining the CDR3 with reference TRBV7-2 and TRBJ1-1 gives the whole variable domain GAGVSQSPSNKVTEKGKDVELRCDPISGHTALYWYRQSLGQGLEFLIYFQGNSAPDKSGLPSDRFSAERTGGSVSTLTIQRTQQEDSAVYLCASSPGVRVSAEACFGQGTRLTVV.

Notes on this clonotype: A single base separates this from a much larger clone, so it may be a read error. The genes are TRBV2 and TRBJ2-5; 10 positions agree with TRBD1. V gave up 11 bases and J gave up 1 base; unmatched junction bases: 10. Germline V gene data show CDR1 as SNHLY and CDR2 as FYNNEI. This CDR3 has 15 amino acids. CDR3 protein: CAGTPGQGSQETQYF. CDR3 in DNA: TGTGCCGGAACACCGGGACAGGGGAGCCAAGAGACCCAGTACTTC.

This clonotype was seen at least ten times. The chain joins TRBV7-6 to TRBJ2-5; possible D gene TRBD2, 5 bases. This CDR3 is built from 12 residues. The V and J ends lost 5 bases and 5 bases respectively, with 9 bases between them. The germline V gene encodes CDR1 SGHVS and CDR2 FNYEAQ. The CDR3 DNA follows: TGTGCCAGCAGCCCTACGGGGGAGACCCAGTACTTC. It specifies CASSPTGETQYF. The full variable domain, its missing parts supplied by reference TRBV7-6 and TRBJ2-5, is GAGVSQSPRYKVTKRGQDVALRCDPISGHVSLYWYRQALGQGPEFLTYFNYEAQQDKSGLPNDRFSAERPEGSISTLTIQRTEQRDSAMYRCASSPTGETQYFGPGTRLLVL.

The sample holds a few counts of this clonotype. V is TRBV12-3 or TRBV12-4 and J is TRBJ1-5; TRBD1 matches 7 bases. The CDR3 has 17 residues. V shed 3 bases and J 8 bases; nucleotides not matched to a gene: 16. CDR3 protein: CASSFGASGTDLKPQHF. For the CDR3, the DNA is TGTGCCAGCAGTTTCGGGGCGTCGGGGACAGACCTTAAGCCCCAGCATTTT.

The rearrangement uses TRBV4-3 and TRBJ2-3; D may be TRBD1 (6 bases). Trimming shortened V by 3 bases and J by 4 bases, and 11 bases separated the two germline ends. The CDR3 loop spans 14 amino acids. Germline V gene lookup returns CDR1 LGHNA and CDR2 YSLEER. The CDR3 DNA sequence: TGCGCCAGCAGCCAGGACAGCGGCGCAGATACGCAGTATTTT. It specifies CASSQDSGADTQYF.

This clonotype was seen a handful of times. The chain combines TRBV28 with TRBJ2-2; 11 bases map to TRBD1. V lost 5 bases and J lost 6; bases outside the gene matches: 8. CDR3 length equals 16 residues. CDR1 and CDR2 (germline): MDHEN, SYDVKM. Here the CDR3 DNA reads TGTGCCAGCAGTCACCGACGGACAGGGGGCTCCGGGGAGCTGTTTTTT. Amino acids: CASSHRRTGGSGELFF.

A note on this clonotype: A single base separates this from a much larger clone, so it may be a read error. The chain is built from TRBV10-3 and TRBJ1-5; TRBD1 agrees at 9 bases. CDR3 length: 14 residues. Germline trimming cut 6 bases from V and 4 bases from J; bases unmatched to any gene: 4. Germline V gene lookup returns CDR1 ENHRY and CDR2 SYGVKD. In DNA, the CDR3 is TGTGCCATCAGCGCCGGGACAGGGAATCAGCCCCAGCATTTT. Its translation: CAISAGTGNQPQHF.

This clonotype occurred a few times. The rearrangement uses TRBV20-1 and TRBJ2-5; 7 nucleotides line up with TRBD2. CDR1 and CDR2 from the germline V gene are DFQATT and SNEGSKA (reference sequence). The CDR3 spans 14 residues. CDR3 loop: CATPGAGAQETQYF. The CDR3 region has the DNA TGCGCAACCCCCGGGGCGGGAGCACAAGAGACCCAGTACTTC.

As regards this clonotype: The CDR3 end shows no conserved phenylalanine or tryptophan, and so a read error is likely. The rearrangement links TRBV11-2 to TRBJ1-2; D ambiguous. CDR1 is SGHAT, CDR2 FQNNGV, per germline. CDR3 length: 14 residues. V lost 5 bases, J lost 1 base, and 11 bases lay in between. The CDR3: CASSPPEGNYGYTL. The CDR3 region has the DNA TGTGCCAGCAGCCCCCCCGAGGGTAACTATGGCTACACCTTA.

This clonotype was picked up a small number of times. CDR3 region: CASRPLAGGPETQYF. For the CDR3, the DNA is TGTGCCAGCAGACCCCTAGCGGGGGGGCCAGAGACCCAGTACTTC. The rearrangement uses TRBV2 and TRBJ2-5, with TRBD2 matching 12 bases. CDR1 and CDR2 from the germline V gene are SNHLY and FYNNEI. Trimming cost V 6 bases and J 4 bases; bases outside gene matches: 6. CDR3 size: 15 residues.

Comment on this clonotype: This is likely a read error, given that the CDR3 carries no conserved phenylalanine or tryptophan at its end. The chain links TRBV4-1 to TRBJ2-2, with 10 bases lining up with TRBD2. The germline gives CDR1 MGHRA, CDR2 YSYEKL. CDR3 length equals 17 residues. CDR3 DNA sequence: TGCACCAGCAGCCGGGACGGGAGCGGGGGGGCCGACGGGGAGCTGTTTTAT. Translated, it gives CTSSRDGSGGADGELFY.

The rearrangement uses TRBV6-1 and TRBJ2-7, with 10 bases that match TRBD2. V trimming: 10 bases; J trimming: 3 bases; junction bases outside the gene matches: 3. Per germline, CDR1 MNHNS and CDR2 SASEGT. CDR3 length: 12 amino acids. This CDR3 reads CATRTSGYEQYF. CDR3 in DNA: TGTGCCACCCGGACTAGCGGCTACGAGCAGTACTTC.

This clonotype has a handful of counts. The chain links TRBV19 to TRBJ1-2, with 7 bases lining up with TRBD1. V shed 3 bases, J shed 2 bases, and the junction held 9 bases outside the gene matches. The CDR3 is 16 amino acids. Germline CDR1 reads LNHDA; CDR2 reads SQIVND (reference sequence). CDR3 bases: TGTGCCAGTAGTATCACGCTCCGGGACAGCAACTATGGCTACACCTTC. It codes for CASSITLRDSNYGYTF.

This clonotype has a count of ten or more. As DNA, the CDR3 is TGTGCCAGCAGTGGTCAGGGGCTGAATAATTCACCCCTCCACTTT. This sequence encodes CASSGQGLNNSPLHF. The genes are TRBV2 and TRBJ1-6; the D gene is possibly TRBD1 (6 bases). Deletions cut 4 bases from V and 5 bases from J, with 12 bases between. Germline V gene sequence: CDR1 SNHLY, CDR2 FYNNEI. CDR3 length: 15 residues.

The gene calls are TRBV12-3 or TRBV12-4 and TRBJ1-4, with D possibly TRBD1 on 6 matching bases. V was shortened by 5 bases and J by 8 bases, with 12 bases between the two germline ends. The CDR3 is 13 amino acids. The CDR3 DNA reads TGTGCCAGCAGTAAGGGAGACAGGGAAAAACTGTTTTTT. It encodes CASSKGDREKLFF.

This clonotype was picked up many times. The chain couples TRBV7-2 to TRBJ2-6, with D perhaps matching TRBD1 or TRBD2 (5 bases each). CDR1 and CDR2 (germline): SGHTA, FQGNSA. This CDR3 spans 15 amino acids. Trimming removed 3 bases at V and 1 base at J, with 7 bases between. CDR3 in DNA: TGTGCCAGCAGCTTGGGACCATCTGGGGCCAACGTCCTGACTTTC. Translation: CASSLGPSGANVLTF.

This clonotype was detected only a few times. This rearrangement joins TRBV11-3 to TRBJ2-1; 10 nucleotides align to TRBD2. The germline V gene encodes CDR1 SGHNT and CDR2 YENEEA. The CDR3 covers 15 residues. The ends lost 1 base at V and 10 bases at J; junction bases unmatched: 7. The CDR3 loop is CASSLALAGVLEQFF. For the CDR3, the DNA is TGTGCCAGCAGCTTAGCTCTAGCGGGGGTACTCGAGCAGTTCTTC.

In its sample, this clonotype was seen a few times. The V and J genes are TRBV20-1 and TRBJ2-1; D unresolved. V lost 6 bases, J lost 8 bases, and 23 bases lay in between. CDR1 is DFQATT, CDR2 SNEGSKA, per germline (reference sequence). The CDR3 totals 15 residues. This CDR3 is CSAIGRMSVFYEQFF. The CDR3 DNA is TGCAGTGCCATAGGCAGGATGTCAGTCTTCTATGAGCAGTTCTTC.

J is TRBJ2-5 and V is TRBV19, with 8 bases fitting TRBD2. The CDR3 contains 14 residues. Germline CDR1 and CDR2: LNHDA and SQIVND (reference sequence). Trimming cost V 5 bases and J 4 bases; bases outside gene matches: 6. The CDR3 coding sequence is TGTGCCAGTAGTTTGACCAGCGGGGGAGAGACCCAGTACTTC. Translation: CASSLTSGGETQYF.

Many counts were recorded for this clonotype. The V call is TRBV7-9, the J call TRBJ1-2; D might be TRBD1 (6 bases). CDR3 length: 13 amino acids. The germline V and J ends were trimmed by 2 bases and 8 bases, with 12 bases remaining between them. Germline V gene sequence: CDR1 SEHNR, CDR2 FQNEAQ (reference sequence). Here the CDR3 reads CASSLLTGSGYTF. In DNA, the CDR3 is TGTGCCAGCAGCTTACTCACAGGGAGCGGCTACACCTTC. The variable domain in full, with the rest retrieved from reference TRBV7-9 and TRBJ1-2, is DTGVSQNPRHKITKRGQNVTFRCDPISEHNRLYWYRQTLGQGPEFLTYFQNEAQLEKSRLLSDRFSAERPKGSFSTLEIQRTEQGDSAMYLCASSLLTGSGYTFGSGTRLTVV.

The J gene is TRBJ2-1, the V gene TRBV19; 7 bases map to TRBD1. V was pared by 1 base and J by 6 bases, with 6 bases of the junction left unmatched. Looked up from germline, CDR1 is LNHDA and CDR2 is SQIVND (reference sequence). The CDR3 is made up of 15 amino acids. The CDR3, as DNA: TGTGCCAGTAGTATAGTCGGTGGACAGGCCAATGAGCAGTTCTTC. It translates to CASSIVGGQANEQFF.

This rearrangement joins TRBV20-1 to TRBJ1-5, with D possibly being TRBD1 (5 bases). V gave up 6 bases and J gave up 6 bases, with 24 bases separating them. The length of the CDR3 is 16 residues. Per germline, CDR1 DFQATT and CDR2 SNEGSKA (reference sequence). CDR3 DNA sequence: TGCAGTGCATACCTCCGTCAGGGCGGGTTTGTTCAGCCCCAGCATTTT. Translation: CSAYLRQGGFVQPQHF.

A note on this clonotype: One end of the junction does not line up with germline, which may come from a read error. V gene TRBV6-2 or TRBV6-3 combines with J gene TRBJ2-4; D might be TRBD2 (5 bases). The germline V gene has CDR1 MNHEY and CDR2 SVGEGT. The length of the CDR3 is 11 residues. CDR3 sequence reads: CASSLTGLLVF. DNA of the CDR3: TGTGCCAGCAGCCTAACTGGACTTCTGGTCTTC.

About this clonotype itself: The CDR3 does not close with the conserved phenylalanine or tryptophan, likely indicating a read error. Because the CDR3's place on the DNA is in doubt, the DNA is left out and the CDR3 is given as listed by TCRdb. V usage is TRBV7-2 and J usage is TRBJ2-1; TRBD2, the table's D call, lacks a check against the DNA. The CDR3 has 17 amino acids, counting both end residues. CDR1 and CDR2 from the germline V gene are SGHTA and FQGNSA. The CDR3 sequence is CASAPRGLAGGQDEQLL.

This clonotype was seen many times. The gene calls are TRBV7-6 and TRBJ2-6, with D tentatively TRBD1 (5 bases). Germline V gene lookup returns CDR1 SGHVS and CDR2 FNYEAQ. Trimming shortened V by 2 bases and J by 0 bases, and 11 bases separated the two germline ends. The CDR3 runs 17 residues. The CDR3 region is CASSLRSGPSGANVLTF. The CDR3 DNA reads as TGTGCCAGCAGCTTACGCTCAGGGCCCTCTGGGGCCAACGTCCTGACTTTC.

V usage is TRBV6-1 and J usage is TRBJ1-3, with D hard to call. V lost 5 bases, J lost 5 bases, and 13 bases lay in between. The CDR3 is made up of 14 amino acids. CDR1 is MNHNS, CDR2 SASEGT, per germline. CDR3 in DNA: TGTGCCAGCAGTCCCCCGGCGACTCGAAACACCATATATTTT. This encodes CASSPPATRNTIYF.

This clonotype was recorded a few times. V and J are TRBV7-9 and TRBJ2-7; D ambiguous. Germline lookup yields CDR1 SEHNR and CDR2 FQNEAQ (reference sequence). V dropped 2 bases and J dropped 3 bases, with 5 bases sitting between them. The CDR3 extends over 12 amino acids. The DNA of the CDR3 is TGTGCCAGCAGCTTAAAACACTACGAGCAGTACTTC. This translates into CASSLKHYEQYF.